Listed here is a single T cell receptor (beta chain). Its antigen remains unknown. Sample treatment: some 20 received Ad26.COV2.S at low or high dose, single or two shots; about five received placebo; per-sample allocation not given. Specimens were obtained on day 63 following the first vaccine or placebo injection. An Ad26 vector expressing Wuhan-strain SARS-CoV-2 spike constituted the vaccine. The assay was immunoSEQ multiplex PCR, and TCRdb's table has in-frame clones only and misses some. The sample shows roughly 700,000 clones, roughly 90% of them seen only once. The data originate from a study of Ad26.COV2.S vaccination and SARS-CoV-2 variants. Study-wide background: The donor participated in the COV1001 trial, in its Ad26.COV2.S arm.

Study findings and constraints: Breadth measured for non-spike TCRs was similar across vaccine and placebo recipients. CD8+ and CD4+ T cells specific for spike reportedly responded with substantial breadth after vaccination.

The clonotype originates from a person aged 18-60 years who received the Ad26.COV2.S COVID-19 vaccine or a placebo. This sample comprised peripheral blood, obtained in a trial of Ad26.COV2.S vaccine versus placebo.

CDR3 residues: CASSPGQGSTGELFF. Written as DNA, the CDR3 is TGTGCCAGCAGCCCGGGACAGGGAAGCACCGGGGAGCTGTTTTTT. V and J are TRBV5-6 and TRBJ2-2, with 9 positions matching TRBD1. CDR1 SGHDT and CDR2 YYEEEE come from the germline V gene. The CDR3 length is 15 residues. The V segment lost 4 bases and the J segment 4 bases; nucleotides outside the gene matches: 5.